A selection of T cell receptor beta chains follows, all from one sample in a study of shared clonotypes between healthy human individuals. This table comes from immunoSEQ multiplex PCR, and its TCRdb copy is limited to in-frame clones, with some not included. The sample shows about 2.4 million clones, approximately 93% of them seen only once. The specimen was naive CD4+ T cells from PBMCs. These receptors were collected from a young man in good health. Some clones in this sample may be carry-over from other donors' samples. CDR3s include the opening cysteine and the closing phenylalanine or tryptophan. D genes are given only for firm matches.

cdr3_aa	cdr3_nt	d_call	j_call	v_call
CASSLGGDRISREQYF	TGTGCCAGCAGCTTGGGAGGGGACAGGATTTCCCGGGAGCAGTACTTC	TRBD1	TRBJ2-7	TRBV5-4
CASASGWTDQPQHF	TGTGCCAGCGCCTCAGGCTGGACCGATCAGCCCCAGCATTTT	NA	TRBJ1-5	TRBV27
CASSSQPREQYF	TGTGCCAGCAGCTCCCAGCCCCGCGAGCAGTACTTC	NA	TRBJ2-7	TRBV7-9
CASSFLLAGVNEQFF	TGTGCCAGCAGTTTTTTACTAGCGGGAGTGAATGAGCAGTTCTTC	TRBD2	TRBJ2-1	TRBV27
CASSPFGRNNQPQHF	TGTGCCAGCAGCCCGTTTGGCCGCAACAATCAGCCCCAGCATTTT	NA	TRBJ1-5	TRBV28
CATSRMSGSSYNEQFF	TGTGCCACCAGCAGAATGAGCGGGAGCTCCTACAATGAGCAGTTCTTC	TRBD2	TRBJ2-1	TRBV15
CASSPRSGRITYNEQFF	TGTGCCAGCTCACCACGAAGCGGGAGGATCACCTACAATGAGCAGTTCTTC	TRBD2	TRBJ2-1	TRBV18
CASSQDWREAYNEQFF	TGCGCCAGCAGCCAAGATTGGCGGGAGGCCTACAATGAGCAGTTCTTC	TRBD2	TRBJ2-1	TRBV4-1
CASSYSTRGPNEKLFF	TGTGCCAGCAGTTACTCCACCCGGGGCCCCAATGAAAAACTGTTTTTT	NA	TRBJ1-4	TRBV6-6
CASSFSLTGSTDTQYF	TGCGCCAGCAGCTTTTCCCTGACGGGGAGCACAGATACGCAGTATTTT	NA	TRBJ2-3	TRBV5-1
CSSGPTEGETQYF	TGCAGCTCCGGCCCCACCGAGGGGGAGACCCAGTACTTC	NA	TRBJ2-5	TRBV29-1
CASSQGDANTEAFF	TGTGCCAGCAGCCAAGGGGACGCGAACACTGAAGCTTTCTTT	NA	TRBJ1-1	TRBV4-2
CASGLFGTEAFF	TGTGCCAGCGGACTGTTTGGCACTGAAGCTTTCTTT	NA	TRBJ1-1	TRBV2
CASSSGTPLSYEQYF	TGTGCCAGCAGTTCCGGGACTCCCTTATCCTACGAGCAGTACTTC	NA	TRBJ2-7	TRBV28
CASSEQPDTGELFF	TGTGCCAGCAGTGAACAACCGGACACCGGGGAGCTGTTTTTT	NA	TRBJ2-2	TRBV6-1